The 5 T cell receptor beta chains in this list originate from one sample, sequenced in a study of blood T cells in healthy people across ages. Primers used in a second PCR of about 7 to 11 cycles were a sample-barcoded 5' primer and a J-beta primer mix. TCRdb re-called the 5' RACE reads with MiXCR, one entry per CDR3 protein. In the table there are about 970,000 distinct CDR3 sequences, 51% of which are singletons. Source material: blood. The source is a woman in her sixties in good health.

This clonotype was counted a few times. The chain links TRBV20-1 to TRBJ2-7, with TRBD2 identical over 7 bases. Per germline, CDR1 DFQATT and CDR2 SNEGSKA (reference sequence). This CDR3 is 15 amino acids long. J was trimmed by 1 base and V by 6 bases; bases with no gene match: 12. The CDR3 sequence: CSAPRTASGSYEQYF. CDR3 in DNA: TGCAGTGCCCCCCGGACTGCTAGCGGATCCTACGAGCAGTACTTC.

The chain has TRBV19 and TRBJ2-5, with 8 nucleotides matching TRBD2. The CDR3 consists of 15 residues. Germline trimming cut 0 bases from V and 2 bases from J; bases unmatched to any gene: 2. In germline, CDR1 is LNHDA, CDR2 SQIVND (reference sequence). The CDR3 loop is CASSIDSGGQETQYF. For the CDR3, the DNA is TGTGCCAGTAGTATAGACAGCGGGGGTCAAGAGACCCAGTACTTC.

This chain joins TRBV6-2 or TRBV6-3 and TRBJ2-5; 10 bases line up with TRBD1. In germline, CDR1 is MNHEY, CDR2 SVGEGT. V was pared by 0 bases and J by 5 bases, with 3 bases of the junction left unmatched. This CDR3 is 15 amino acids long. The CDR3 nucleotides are TGTGCCAGCAGTTACTCGGGACAGGGGTTGGAGACCCAGTACTTC. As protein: CASSYSGQGLETQYF.

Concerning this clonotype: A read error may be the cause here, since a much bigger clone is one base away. In DNA, the CDR3 is TGCAGCGTGGCGGGGACTAGCGTCTACAATGAGCAGTACTTC. Residues: CSVAGTSVYNEQYF. The V and J genes are TRBV29-1 and TRBJ2-5; 10 bases match TRBD2. CDR1 and CDR2 from the germline V gene are SQVTM and ANQGSEA. V lost 6 bases to trimming and J lost 11 bases; unmatched junction nucleotides: 15. CDR3 length: 14 residues.

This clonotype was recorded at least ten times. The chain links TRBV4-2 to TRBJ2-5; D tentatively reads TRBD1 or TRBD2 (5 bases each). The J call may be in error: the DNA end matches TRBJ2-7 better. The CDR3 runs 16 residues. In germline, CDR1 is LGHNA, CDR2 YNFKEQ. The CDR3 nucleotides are TGTGCCAGCAGCCAGGCAAAGGACTCTTTGCAGGGCGAGCAGTACTTC. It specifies CASSQAKDSLQGEQYF.